Included here is one TCR beta chain sequence, with context. Its antigen is not known. The donors were all Caucasian adults (living in Nashville, Tennessee). This record belongs to a study of shared clonotypes between healthy human individuals. Several immunoSEQ 96-well plates shared each subset's DNA, each plate a replicate. TCRdb keeps only in-frame clones here, not all; method: immunoSEQ multiplex PCR. Among over a million clones listed, 95% to 99% were seen once. Study-level results: Relative to clonotypes present in all four donors, those not shared had lower generation probabilities. For sorted subsets, rarefaction showed incomplete sequencing despite large depth.

The source of this sequence is a man aged 30-40 years in good health. The sample consisted of naive CD4+ T cells sorted from blood. The subset denotes: CD45RA+ positively selected.

CDR3 in amino acids: CASSAGTGNGYTF. The CDR3, as DNA: TGCGCCAGCAGCGCCGGGACAGGGAATGGCTACACCTTC. The chain has TRBV5-1 and TRBJ1-2; 9 bases map to TRBD1. This CDR3 spans 13 amino acids. Germline V gives CDR1 SGHRS, CDR2 YFSETQ. The ends lost 4 bases at V and 6 bases at J; junction bases unmatched: 4.